The 30 T cell receptor beta chains presented below share a single source sample, sequenced in a study of beta chain features in type 1 diabetes. Expressed TCRB transcripts got sequenced, as all isolated RNA was reverse transcribed. TCRdb keeps only in-frame clones here, not all; method: immunoSEQ multiplex PCR. The sample contains 150,000 or so clones, about 9.1% of which appear only once. The material sequenced was central memory CD4+ T cells from blood. These TCRs come from a middle-aged woman in good health.

This sequence joins TRBV6-5 and TRBJ1-6, with D unclear. CDR3 length: 15 residues. V lost 2 bases to trimming and J lost 9 bases, with 14 bases between them. Germline CDR1 and CDR2: MNHEY and SVGAGI. The CDR3 sequence is CASSYDPDEGSPLHF. CDR3 bases: TGTGCCAGCAGTTACGATCCAGACGAGGGTTCACCCCTCCACTTT.

This clone was recorded a few times. V and J are TRBV7-6 and TRBJ1-2; no firm D call. The germline V and J ends were trimmed by 4 bases and 3 bases, with 9 bases remaining between them. The CDR3 runs 13 residues. CDR1 and CDR2 (germline): SGHVS, FNYEAQ. The CDR3 coding sequence is TGTGCCAGCAGCTCACCTCCGGACTATGGCTACACCTTC. Protein product: CASSSPPDYGYTF. The variable domain in full, with the rest retrieved from reference TRBV7-6 and TRBJ1-2, is GAGVSQSPRYKVTKRGQDVALRCDPISGHVSLYWYRQALGQGPEFLTYFNYEAQQDKSGLPNDRFSAERPEGSISTLTIQRTEQRDSAMYRCASSSPPDYGYTFGSGTRLTVV.

This clone appeared a few times. J is TRBJ2-5 and V is TRBV11-2, with a tentative D call TRBD1 (6 bases). CDR3 length: 13 residues. From germline, CDR1 is SGHAT and CDR2 FQNNGV. Trimming took 5 bases from V and 5 from J, leaving 12 bases between them. The CDR3 loop is CASSINRVETQYF. The DNA of the CDR3 is TGTGCCAGCAGCATAAACAGGGTGGAGACCCAGTACTTC.

This clone was counted a few times. CDR3 sequence (DNA): TGCGCCAGCAGCTTTAGCGGAGACTCCTACAATGAGCAGTTCTTC. Amino acids: CASSFSGDSYNEQFF. This chain links TRBV5-1 with TRBJ2-1; TRBD2 is a possible D gene (6 bases). The germline V and J ends were trimmed by 2 bases and 0 bases, with 9 bases remaining between them. Looked up from germline, CDR1 is SGHRS and CDR2 is YFSETQ. CDR3 size: 15 residues.

This clone showed up just a few times. This chain uses TRBV12-5 with TRBJ2-7; D not certain. V gave up 2 bases and J gave up 0 bases, with 11 bases separating them. The germline gives CDR1 LGHNT, CDR2 FRNRAP. The CDR3 is 15 amino acids. CDR3 DNA sequence: TGTGCTAGTGGTTTGTACAGCCCGAGCTCCTACGAGCAGTACTTC. It codes for CASGLYSPSSYEQYF.

The chain employs TRBV9 and TRBJ2-2; 7 nucleotides line up with TRBD2. Germline CDR1 and CDR2: SGDLS and YYNGEE. V dropped 0 bases and J dropped 2; count of bases not matched to a gene: 4. The CDR3 is 16 residues long. The CDR3 coding sequence is TGTGCCAGCAGCGTAGGCCAGCGGGGAAACACCGGGGAGCTGTTTTTT. It specifies CASSVGQRGNTGELFF.

The sample holds a few counts of this clone. The rearrangement joins TRBV11-2 to TRBJ1-3; 9 positions agree with TRBD1. Losses at the gene ends were 4 bases for V and 7 bases for J; bases not matched to a gene: 2. CDR3 length: 13 amino acids. CDR1 and CDR2 (germline): SGHAT, FQNNGV. The CDR3 DNA is TGTGCCAGCAGCTCCGGACAGGGGAACACCATATATTTT. This translates into CASSSGQGNTIYF.

The chain carries TRBV6-5 and TRBJ1-5, with 10 bases identical to TRBD1. Germline loops: CDR1 MNHEY, CDR2 SVGAGI. J gave up 9 bases and V 8 bases, and 7 bases lay outside the gene matches. This CDR3 spans 13 amino acids. The CDR3 region has the DNA TGTGCCAGCCGGGACAGGGGTACTTCGCCCCAGCATTTT. Protein product: CASRDRGTSPQHF.

The gene calls are TRBV18 and TRBJ1-5; TRBD1 is a possible D gene (5 bases). CDR1 KGHSH and CDR2 LQKENI come from the germline V gene. The V end lost 6 bases, the J end lost 3 bases, and 15 bases lay between the germline ends. This CDR3 region has 15 residues. The CDR3 DNA sequence: TGTGCCAGCTCCACAGGAGGGGCTACCAATCAGCCCCAGCATTTT. Translation gives CASSTGGATNQPQHF.

There are a few counts of this clone. The chain uses TRBV2 and TRBJ2-3, with D tentatively TRBD2 (7 bases). Germline CDR1 reads SNHLY; CDR2 reads FYNNEI. The CDR3 runs to 13 residues. Trimming pared 11 bases from V and 4 bases from J, leaving 16 bases between. CDR3: CAGEGGAADTQYF. The CDR3 nucleotides are TGTGCCGGGGAGGGGGGTGCGGCAGATACGCAGTATTTT. Full variable domain (outside the CDR3, taken from reference TRBV2 and TRBJ2-3): EPEVTQTPSHQVTQMGQEVILRCVPISNHLYFYWYRQILGQKVEFLVSFYNNEISEKSEIFDDQFSVERPDGSNFTLKIRSTKLEDSAMYFCAGEGGAADTQYFGPGTRLTVL.

This clone was detected only a few times. The J gene is TRBJ2-1, the V gene TRBV27, with a possible D match to TRBD2 (6 bases). Germline-derived CDR1 and CDR2 are MNHEY and SMNVEV (reference sequence). V lost 0 bases and J lost 4, with 10 bases in between. CDR3 length: 15 amino acids. CDR3 nucleotides: TGTGCCAGCAGTTTATCGAGGGGACTGTACAATGAGCAGTTCTTC. This encodes CASSLSRGLYNEQFF.

The chain employs TRBV5-6 and TRBJ1-2; weak D call: TRBD1 (5 bases). The CDR3 is 11 amino acids. Trimming removed 1 base from V and 7 bases from J, with 5 bases in between. Germline lookup yields CDR1 SGHDT and CDR2 YYEEEE. CDR3 sequence: CASSLQGGYTF. The DNA for the CDR3 is TGTGCCAGCAGCTTGCAGGGTGGCTACACCTTC.

This chain connects TRBV11-3 to TRBJ2-7, with TRBD1 matching over 11 bases. The CDR3 is 17 residues long. V gave up 1 base and J gave up 2 bases; unmatched junction bases: 7. The germline V gene has CDR1 SGHNT and CDR2 YENEEA. The CDR3 protein is CASSLGDAGQGAYEQYF. CDR3 coding DNA: TGTGCCAGCAGCTTAGGAGACGCGGGACAGGGGGCCTACGAGCAGTACTTC.

The chain combines TRBV10-1 with TRBJ2-2, with a possible D match to TRBD2 (6 bases). Trimming left V 3 bases short and J 6 bases short, with 11 bases between. The CDR3 has 14 residues. Germline lookup yields CDR1 WNHNN and CDR2 SYGVQD (reference sequence). CDR3 loop: CASSDGGGAGELFF. CDR3 nucleotides: TGCGCCAGCAGTGACGGGGGAGGTGCCGGGGAGCTGTTTTTT.

The rearrangement uses TRBV18 and TRBJ2-6; no clear D. With 3 bases removed from V and 0 bases from J, the gap between germline ends came to 6 bases. The CDR3 runs 15 residues. CDR1 is KGHSH, CDR2 LQKENI, per germline. In DNA form, the CDR3 reads TGTGCCAGCTCACCGGAGAGCTCTGGGGCCAACGTCCTGACTTTC. It yields the protein CASSPESSGANVLTF. Full variable domain (outside the CDR3, taken from reference TRBV18 and TRBJ2-6): NAGVMQNPRHLVRRRGQEARLRCSPMKGHSHVYWYRQLPEEGLKFMVYLQKENIIDESGMPKERFSAEFPKEGPSILRIQQVVRGDSAAYFCASSPESSGANVLTFGAGSRLTVL.

V gene TRBV6-5 combines with J gene TRBJ1-1, with 8 bases matching TRBD1. Germline CDR1 is MNHEY and CDR2 is SVGAGI. This CDR3 comprises 14 residues. The J segment lost 3 bases and the V segment lost 2 bases, leaving 2 bases of the junction unmatched. CDR3 in DNA: TGTGCCAGCAGTTACGACAGGGGTCACACTGAAGCTTTCTTT. Residues: CASSYDRGHTEAFF.

This clone has only a few counts. The V and J genes are TRBV18 and TRBJ1-2; the match to TRBD1 covers 7 bases. The CDR3 covers 15 residues. CDR1 is KGHSH and CDR2 is LQKENI in the germline V gene. V lost 3 bases, J lost 3 bases, and 7 bases stayed unmatched. This CDR3 reads CASSPYTDRDYGYTF. CDR3 sequence (DNA): TGTGCCAGCTCACCCTACACTGACAGGGACTATGGCTACACCTTC.

In its sample, this clone was seen a few times. The rearrangement links TRBV6-6 to TRBJ2-1; D is unresolved. Per the germline V gene, CDR1 is MNHNY and CDR2 is SVGAGI (reference sequence). CDR3 size: 11 residues. V was trimmed by 6 bases and J by 5 bases, leaving 5 bases between them. CDR3 bases: TGTGCCAGCAGGTTCGACAATGAGCAGTTCTTC. Its translation is CASRFDNEQFF.

This clone came up many times. The chain employs TRBV4-3 and TRBJ2-1, with 7 bases lining up with TRBD2. Germline values: CDR1 LGHNA, CDR2 YSLEER. Germline trimming cut 7 bases from V and 2 bases from J; bases unmatched to any gene: 8. CDR3 length equals 15 residues. The CDR3 DNA follows: TGCGCCAGCACGATTACGGCGGGGGCCTACAATGAGCAGTTCTTC. Its translation is CASTITAGAYNEQFF.

CDR3 residues: CASRAGPLSYEQYF. In nucleotides, the CDR3 is TGTGCCAGTAGGGCGGGGCCCTTGAGCTACGAGCAGTACTTC. This chain uses TRBV19 with TRBJ2-7, with a tentative D call TRBD2 (6 bases). From germline, CDR1 is LNHDA and CDR2 SQIVND (reference sequence). The CDR3 has 14 amino acids. V gave up 6 bases and J gave up 3 bases, with 15 bases separating them.

This clone has more than one count but fewer than ten. The V gene is TRBV12-5, the J gene TRBJ2-7; D ambiguous. This CDR3 region has 11 residues. The V end was cut by 5 bases, the J end by 4 bases, with 6 bases between. CDR1 LGHNT and CDR2 FRNRAP come from the germline V gene. In nucleotides, the CDR3 is TGTGCTAGTGGTGCGTTTTACGAGCAGTACTTC. This sequence encodes CASGAFYEQYF.

In its sample, this clone was seen a few times. The gene calls are TRBV5-1 and TRBJ2-5, with 9 bases that match TRBD1. The V gene end was trimmed by 2 bases and the J gene end by 11 bases; junction bases not matched to a gene: 10. Germline V CDR1 and CDR2: SGHRS, YFSETQ. CDR3 length: 14 amino acids. Here the CDR3 DNA reads TGCGCCAGCAGCTTAGAGGGACAGGGCGGAGAGCAGTACTTC. Translating it yields CASSLEGQGGEQYF.

This chain joins TRBV4-1 and TRBJ1-2, with TRBD1 identical over 9 bases. CDR1 is MGHRA, CDR2 YSYEKL, per germline. The V gene end was trimmed by 1 base and the J gene end by 4 bases; junction bases not matched to a gene: 7. CDR3 length: 16 residues. The CDR3 sequence: CASSQAWTGEAYGYTF. The DNA for the CDR3 is TGCGCCAGCAGCCAAGCTTGGACAGGGGAGGCCTATGGCTACACCTTC.

Worth noting for this clone: In the same sample, other DNA sequences code for this CDR3. This chain joins TRBV5-1 and TRBJ2-3, with TRBD1 as a possible D gene (6 bases). CDR3 length: 15 residues. The germline V gene has CDR1 SGHRS and CDR2 YFSETQ. Trimming shortened V by 4 bases and J by 1 base, and 13 bases separated the two germline ends. CDR3 loop: CASSLSGVGTDTQYF. CDR3 bases: TGCGCCAGCAGCCTGTCAGGGGTAGGCACAGATACGCAGTATTTT.

This clone was recorded a few times. The chain joins TRBV18 to TRBJ2-7, with TRBD1 matching over 7 bases. The length of the CDR3 is 13 residues. The germline CDR1 and CDR2 sequences are KGHSH and LQKENI. With V trimmed by 5 bases and J by 5 bases, 6 bases remained unmatched. In DNA, the CDR3 is TGTGCCAGCTCAGCCCCGACAGGGAACGAGCAGTACTTC. This encodes CASSAPTGNEQYF.

This clone came up a few times. This rearrangement joins TRBV5-4 to TRBJ1-6; D is perhaps TRBD1 (5 bases). This CDR3 contains 16 residues. The V end was cut by 4 bases, the J end by 7 bases, with 18 bases between. Germline CDR1 reads SGHNT; CDR2 reads YYREEE (reference sequence). CDR3 coding DNA: TGTGCCAGCAGCCCTATGGGGGGAAGGGCGAATTCACCCCTCCACTTT. Its protein product is CASSPMGGRANSPLHF.

The chain employs TRBV2 and TRBJ2-1; 9 bases agree with TRBD1. The junction had 22 bases not matched to a gene; V was cut back by 7 bases and J by 9 bases. The CDR3 spans 18 residues. Germline V gene sequence: CDR1 SNHLY, CDR2 FYNNEI. The CDR3: CASKFIEGGTGKQGEQFF. The CDR3, as DNA: TGTGCCAGCAAATTTATCGAAGGGGGGACAGGGAAGCAGGGTGAGCAGTTCTTC.

This chain connects TRBV9 to TRBJ2-2; 7 bases agree with TRBD2. The V gene end was trimmed by 6 bases and the J gene end by 1 base; junction bases not matched to a gene: 6. There are 15 residues in the CDR3. Germline V gene sequence: CDR1 SGDLS, CDR2 YYNGEE. CDR3 loop: CASNPGGLNTGELFF. For the CDR3, the DNA is TGTGCCAGCAACCCGGGAGGATTGAACACCGGGGAGCTGTTTTTT. The entire variable domain, with the rest obtained from reference TRBV9 and TRBJ2-2, is as follows: DSGVTQTPKHLITATGQRVTLRCSPRSGDLSVYWYQQSLDQGLQFLIQYYNGEERAKGNILERFSAQQFPDLHSELNLSSLELGDSALYFCASNPGGLNTGELFFGEGSRLTVL.

In its sample, this clone was seen a few times. The chain couples TRBV2 to TRBJ2-6, with no clear D. V dropped 4 bases and J dropped 0 bases, with 7 bases sitting between them. Germline CDR1 and CDR2: SNHLY and FYNNEI. The CDR3 totals 15 residues. CDR3 DNA: TGTGCCAGCAGTGTGAGTGTCTCTGGGGCCAACGTCCTGACTTTC. Amino acid sequence: CASSVSVSGANVLTF.

A few counts support this clone. The chain uses TRBV10-1 and TRBJ2-3; 9 nucleotides match TRBD2. Germline trimming cut 5 bases from V and 14 bases from J; bases unmatched to any gene: 11. Germline loops: CDR1 WNHNN, CDR2 SYGVQD (reference sequence). CDR3 length: 13 amino acids. CDR3 bases: TGCGCCAGCAGTTTAGCGGGGGCCCCGACCGTGTATTTT. Residues: CASSLAGAPTVYF.